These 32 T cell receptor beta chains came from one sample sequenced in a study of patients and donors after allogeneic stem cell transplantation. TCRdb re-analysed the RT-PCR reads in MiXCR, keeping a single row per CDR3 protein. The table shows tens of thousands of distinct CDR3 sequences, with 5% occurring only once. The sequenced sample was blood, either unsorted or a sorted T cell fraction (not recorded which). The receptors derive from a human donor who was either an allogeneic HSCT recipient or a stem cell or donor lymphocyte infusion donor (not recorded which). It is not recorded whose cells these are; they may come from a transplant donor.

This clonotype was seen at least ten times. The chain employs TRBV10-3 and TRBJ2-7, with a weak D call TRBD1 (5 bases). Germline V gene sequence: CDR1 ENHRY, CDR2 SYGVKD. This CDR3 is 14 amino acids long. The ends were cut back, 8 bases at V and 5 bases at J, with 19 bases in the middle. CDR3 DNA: TGTGCCATCGCGGACGGGCAGGGTGTCCACGAGCAGTACTTC. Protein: CAIADGQGVHEQYF.

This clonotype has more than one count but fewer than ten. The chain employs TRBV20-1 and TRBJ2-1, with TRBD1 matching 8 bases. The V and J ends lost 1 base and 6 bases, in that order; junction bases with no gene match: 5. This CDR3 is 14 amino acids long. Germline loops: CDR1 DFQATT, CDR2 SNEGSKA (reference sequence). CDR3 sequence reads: CSARGQGLGNEQFF. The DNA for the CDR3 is TGCAGTGCTAGAGGACAGGGGCTTGGCAATGAGCAGTTCTTC.

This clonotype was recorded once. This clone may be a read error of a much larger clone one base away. CDR3 loop: CASSLWGQDGYTF. The CDR3 DNA reads TGCGCCAGCAGCTTGTGGGGGCAGGACGGCTACACCTTC. This chain joins TRBV5-1 and TRBJ1-2; D is perhaps TRBD1 (6 bases). Germline V gene data show CDR1 as SGHRS and CDR2 as YFSETQ. Trimming took off 1 base at V and 8 bases at J, with 12 bases between the two ends. CDR3 length: 13 amino acids.

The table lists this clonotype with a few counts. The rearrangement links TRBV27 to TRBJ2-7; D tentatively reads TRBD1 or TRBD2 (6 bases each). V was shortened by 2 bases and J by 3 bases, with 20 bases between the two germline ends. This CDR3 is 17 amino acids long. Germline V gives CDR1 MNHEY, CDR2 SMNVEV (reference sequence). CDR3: CASSLGSPGAFRYEQYF. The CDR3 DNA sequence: TGTGCCAGCAGTTTAGGCAGTCCGGGGGCCTTTCGCTACGAGCAGTACTTC.

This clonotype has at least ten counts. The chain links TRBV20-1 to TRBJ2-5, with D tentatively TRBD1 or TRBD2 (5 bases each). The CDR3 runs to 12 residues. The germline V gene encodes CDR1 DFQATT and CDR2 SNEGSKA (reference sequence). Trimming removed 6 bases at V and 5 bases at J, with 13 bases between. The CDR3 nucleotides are TGCAGTGCCAGGGACGGCAGGGAGACCCAGTACTTC. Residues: CSARDGRETQYF.

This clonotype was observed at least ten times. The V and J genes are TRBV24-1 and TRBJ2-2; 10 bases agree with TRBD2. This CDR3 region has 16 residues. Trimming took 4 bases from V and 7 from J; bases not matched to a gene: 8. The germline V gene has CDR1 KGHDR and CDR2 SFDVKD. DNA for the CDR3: TGTGCCACCAGTGACCCCGGTCTAGCGGGAGTCGGGGAGCTGTTTTTT. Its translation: CATSDPGLAGVGELFF.

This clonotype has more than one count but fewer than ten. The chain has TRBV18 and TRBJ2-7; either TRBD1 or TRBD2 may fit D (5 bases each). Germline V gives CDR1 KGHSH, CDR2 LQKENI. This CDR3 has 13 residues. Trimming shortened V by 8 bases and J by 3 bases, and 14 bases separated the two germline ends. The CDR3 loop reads CASPWGGGYEQYF. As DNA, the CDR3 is TGTGCCAGCCCGTGGGGCGGAGGCTACGAGCAGTACTTC.

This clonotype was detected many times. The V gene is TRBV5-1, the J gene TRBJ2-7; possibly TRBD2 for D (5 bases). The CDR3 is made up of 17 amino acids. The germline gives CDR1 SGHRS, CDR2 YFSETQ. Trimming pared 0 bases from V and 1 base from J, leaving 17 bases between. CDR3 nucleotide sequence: TGCGCCAGCAGCTTGGAGTTAGGTAACGGGGAATCCTACGAGCAGTACTTC. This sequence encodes CASSLELGNGESYEQYF.

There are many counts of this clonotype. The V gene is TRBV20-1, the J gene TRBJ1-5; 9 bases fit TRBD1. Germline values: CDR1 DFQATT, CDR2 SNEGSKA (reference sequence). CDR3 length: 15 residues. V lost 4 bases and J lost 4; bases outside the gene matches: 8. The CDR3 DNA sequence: TGCAGTGCTACTATAGGGACAGGGCGGAATCAGCCCCAGCATTTT. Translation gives CSATIGTGRNQPQHF.

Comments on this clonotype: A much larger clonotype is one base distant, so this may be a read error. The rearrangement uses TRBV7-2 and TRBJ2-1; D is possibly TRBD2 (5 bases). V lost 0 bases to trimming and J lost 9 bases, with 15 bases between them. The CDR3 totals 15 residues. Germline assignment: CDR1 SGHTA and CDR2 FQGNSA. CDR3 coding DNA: TGTGCCAGCAGCTTAGCGATTCTAACGGCGGGTGAGCAGTTCTTC. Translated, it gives CASSLAILTAGEQFF.

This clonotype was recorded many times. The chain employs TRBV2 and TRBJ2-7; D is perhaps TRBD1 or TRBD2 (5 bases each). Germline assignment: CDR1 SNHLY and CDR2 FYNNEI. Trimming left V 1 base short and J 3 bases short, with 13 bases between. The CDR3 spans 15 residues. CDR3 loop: CASSEEGTPYYEQYF. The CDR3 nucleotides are TGTGCCAGCAGTGAAGAAGGGACGCCTTACTACGAGCAGTACTTC.

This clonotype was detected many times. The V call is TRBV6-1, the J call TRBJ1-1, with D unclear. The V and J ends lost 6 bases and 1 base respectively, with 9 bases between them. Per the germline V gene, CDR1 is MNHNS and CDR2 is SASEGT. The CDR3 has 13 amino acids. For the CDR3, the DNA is TGTGCCAGCAGGGAAAATAAGAACACTGAAGCTTTCTTT. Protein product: CASRENKNTEAFF.

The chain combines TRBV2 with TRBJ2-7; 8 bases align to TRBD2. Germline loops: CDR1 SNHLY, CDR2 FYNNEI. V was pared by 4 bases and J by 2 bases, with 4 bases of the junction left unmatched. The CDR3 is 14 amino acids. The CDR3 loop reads CASSAGRGAYEQYF. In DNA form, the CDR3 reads TGTGCCAGCAGTGCCGGGCGGGGGGCCTACGAGCAGTACTTC.

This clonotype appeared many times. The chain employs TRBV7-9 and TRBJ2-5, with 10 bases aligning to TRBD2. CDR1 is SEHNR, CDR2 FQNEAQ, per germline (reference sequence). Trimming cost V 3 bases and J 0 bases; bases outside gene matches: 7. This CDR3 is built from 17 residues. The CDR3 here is CASSFNGLAVYQETQYF. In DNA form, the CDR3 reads TGTGCCAGCAGCTTTAACGGACTAGCGGTTTACCAAGAGACCCAGTACTTC.

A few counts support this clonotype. In DNA form, the CDR3 reads TGCGCCAGCAGTGAGTCACTGGGCTCCGGGGAGCTGTTTTTT. It specifies CASSESLGSGELFF. The V and J genes are TRBV10-1 and TRBJ2-2; D gene unclear. Trimming stripped 0 bases from V and 6 bases from J, with 8 bases between. The CDR3 is made up of 14 amino acids. Germline-derived CDR1 and CDR2 are WNHNN and SYGVQD (reference sequence).

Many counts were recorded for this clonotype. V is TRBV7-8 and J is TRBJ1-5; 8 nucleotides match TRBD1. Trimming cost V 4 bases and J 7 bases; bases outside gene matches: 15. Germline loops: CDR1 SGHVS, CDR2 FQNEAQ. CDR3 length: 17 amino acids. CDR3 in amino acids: CASSSFSYGTGGQPQHF. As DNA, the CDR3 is TGTGCCAGCAGCTCCTTTTCATACGGGACAGGTGGCCAGCCCCAGCATTTT.

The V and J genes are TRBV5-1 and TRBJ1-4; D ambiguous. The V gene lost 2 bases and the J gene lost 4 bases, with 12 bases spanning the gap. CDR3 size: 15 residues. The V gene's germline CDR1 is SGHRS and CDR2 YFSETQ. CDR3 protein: CASSFSTAYNEKLFF. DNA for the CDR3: TGCGCCAGCAGCTTCAGTACAGCGTATAATGAAAAACTGTTTTTT.

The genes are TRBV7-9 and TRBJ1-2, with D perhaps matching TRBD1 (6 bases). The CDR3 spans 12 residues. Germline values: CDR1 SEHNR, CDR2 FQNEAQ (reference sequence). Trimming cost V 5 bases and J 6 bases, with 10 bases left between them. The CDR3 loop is CASSAQGNGYTF. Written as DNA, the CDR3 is TGTGCCAGCAGCGCACAGGGTAATGGCTACACCTTC. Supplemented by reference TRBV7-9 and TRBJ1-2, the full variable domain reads DTGVSQNPRHKITKRGQNVTFRCDPISEHNRLYWYRQTLGQGPEFLTYFQNEAQLEKSRLLSDRFSAERPKGSFSTLEIQRTEQGDSAMYLCASSAQGNGYTFGSGTRLTVV.

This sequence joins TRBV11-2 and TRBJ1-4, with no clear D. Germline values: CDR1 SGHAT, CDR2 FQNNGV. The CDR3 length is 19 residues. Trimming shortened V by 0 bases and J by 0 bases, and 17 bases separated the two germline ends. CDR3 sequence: CASSLDGSTVGPTNEKLFF. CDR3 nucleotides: TGTGCCAGCAGCTTAGATGGCAGCACTGTGGGTCCAACTAATGAAAAACTGTTTTTT.

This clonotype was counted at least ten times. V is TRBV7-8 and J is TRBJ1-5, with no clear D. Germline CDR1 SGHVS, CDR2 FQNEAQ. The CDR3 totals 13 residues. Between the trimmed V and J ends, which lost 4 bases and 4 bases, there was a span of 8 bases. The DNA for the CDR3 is TGTGCCAGCAGCTCTGATTTAAATCAGCCCCAGCATTTT. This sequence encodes CASSSDLNQPQHF.

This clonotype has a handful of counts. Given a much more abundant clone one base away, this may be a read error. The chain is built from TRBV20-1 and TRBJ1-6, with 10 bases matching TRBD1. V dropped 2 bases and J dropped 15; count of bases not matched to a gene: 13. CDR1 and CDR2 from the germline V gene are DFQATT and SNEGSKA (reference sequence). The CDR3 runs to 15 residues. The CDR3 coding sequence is TGCAGTGCTAGATTACCGGGACAGGGGCTAGGGGTCCTCCACTTT. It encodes CSARLPGQGLGVLHF.

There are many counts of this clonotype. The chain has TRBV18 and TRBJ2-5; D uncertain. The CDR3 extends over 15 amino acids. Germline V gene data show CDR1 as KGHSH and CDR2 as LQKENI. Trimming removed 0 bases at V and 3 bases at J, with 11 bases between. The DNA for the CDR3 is TGTGCCAGCTCACCACCGGTAACCAGAAAAGAGACCCAGTACTTC. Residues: CASSPPVTRKETQYF. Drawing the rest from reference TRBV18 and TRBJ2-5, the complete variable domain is NAGVMQNPRHLVRRRGQEARLRCSPMKGHSHVYWYRQLPEEGLKFMVYLQKENIIDESGMPKERFSAEFPKEGPSILRIQQVVRGDSAAYFCASSPPVTRKETQYFGPGTRLLVL.

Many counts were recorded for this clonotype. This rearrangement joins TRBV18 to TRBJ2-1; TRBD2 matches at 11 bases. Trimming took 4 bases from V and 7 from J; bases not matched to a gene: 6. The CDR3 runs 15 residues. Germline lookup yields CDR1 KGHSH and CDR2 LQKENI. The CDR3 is CASSHTSGSLNEQFF. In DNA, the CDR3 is TGTGCCAGCTCACACACTAGCGGGAGTCTTAATGAGCAGTTCTTC.

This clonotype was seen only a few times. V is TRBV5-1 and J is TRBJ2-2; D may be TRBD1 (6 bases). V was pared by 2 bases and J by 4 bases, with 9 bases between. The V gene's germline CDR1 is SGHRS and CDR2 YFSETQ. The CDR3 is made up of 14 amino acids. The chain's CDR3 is CASSFQQGTGELFF. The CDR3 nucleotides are TGCGCCAGCAGCTTCCAACAGGGCACCGGGGAGCTGTTTTTT.

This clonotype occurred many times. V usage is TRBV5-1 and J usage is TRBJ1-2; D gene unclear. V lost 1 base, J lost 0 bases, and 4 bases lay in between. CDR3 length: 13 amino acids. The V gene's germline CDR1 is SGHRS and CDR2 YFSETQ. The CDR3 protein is CASSLTANYGYTF. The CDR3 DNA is TGCGCCAGCAGCTTGACAGCTAACTATGGCTACACCTTC.

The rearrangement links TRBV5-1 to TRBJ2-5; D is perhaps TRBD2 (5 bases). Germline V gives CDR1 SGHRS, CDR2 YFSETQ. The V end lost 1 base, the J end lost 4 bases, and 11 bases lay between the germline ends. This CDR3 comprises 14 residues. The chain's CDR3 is CASSLTRTGETQYF. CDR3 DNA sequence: TGCGCCAGCAGCTTGACCCGGACTGGAGAGACCCAGTACTTC.

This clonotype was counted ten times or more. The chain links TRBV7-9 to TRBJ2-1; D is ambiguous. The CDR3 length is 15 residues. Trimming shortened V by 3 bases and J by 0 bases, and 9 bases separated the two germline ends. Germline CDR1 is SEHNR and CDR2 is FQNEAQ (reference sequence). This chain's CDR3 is CASSFLVSSYNEQFF. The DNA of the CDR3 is TGTGCCAGCAGCTTTCTTGTAAGCTCCTACAATGAGCAGTTCTTC. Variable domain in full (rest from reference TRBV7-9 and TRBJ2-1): DTGVSQNPRHKITKRGQNVTFRCDPISEHNRLYWYRQTLGQGPEFLTYFQNEAQLEKSRLLSDRFSAERPKGSFSTLEIQRTEQGDSAMYLCASSFLVSSYNEQFFGPGTRLTVL.

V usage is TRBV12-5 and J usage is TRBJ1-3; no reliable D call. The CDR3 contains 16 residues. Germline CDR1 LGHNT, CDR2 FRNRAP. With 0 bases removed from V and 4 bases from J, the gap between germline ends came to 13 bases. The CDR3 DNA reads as TGTGCTAGTGGTTTGGTGGTCGGGGTCGTAGGAAACACCATATATTTT. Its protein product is CASGLVVGVVGNTIYF.

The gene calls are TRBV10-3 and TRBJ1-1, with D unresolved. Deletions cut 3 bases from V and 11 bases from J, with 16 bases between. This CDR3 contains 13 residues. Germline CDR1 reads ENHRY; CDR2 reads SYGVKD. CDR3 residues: CAISDPARRRAFF. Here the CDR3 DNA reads TGTGCCATCAGTGACCCAGCCAGGCGTCGGGCTTTCTTT.

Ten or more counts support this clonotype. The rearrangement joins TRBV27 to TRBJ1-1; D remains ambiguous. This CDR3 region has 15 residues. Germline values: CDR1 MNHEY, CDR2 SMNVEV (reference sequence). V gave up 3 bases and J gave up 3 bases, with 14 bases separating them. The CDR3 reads CASSLDARRDTEAFF. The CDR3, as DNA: TGTGCCAGCAGTTTGGACGCGCGGAGGGACACTGAAGCTTTCTTT.

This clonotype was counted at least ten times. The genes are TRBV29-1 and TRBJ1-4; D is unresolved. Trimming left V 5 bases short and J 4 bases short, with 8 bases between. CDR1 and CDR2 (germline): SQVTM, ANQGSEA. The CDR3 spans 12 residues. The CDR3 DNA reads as TGCAGCGTTCGGCACAGTAATGAAAAACTGTTTTTT. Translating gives CSVRHSNEKLFF.

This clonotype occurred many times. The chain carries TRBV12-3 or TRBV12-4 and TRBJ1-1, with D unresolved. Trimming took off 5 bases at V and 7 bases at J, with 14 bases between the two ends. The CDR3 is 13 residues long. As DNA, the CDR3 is TGTGCCAGCAGTCGTCGACTGCATAATGAAGCTTTCTTT. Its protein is CASSRRLHNEAFF.